This TCR beta chain emerged from a study of T cell responses to AZD1222 COVID-19 vaccine. Overall study context: Pooled samples include second doses given at about 4 or 12 weeks.

Germline lookup yields CDR1 SGHRS and CDR2 YFSETQ. The V and J ends lost 0 bases and 6 bases respectively, with 12 bases between them. The CDR3 extends over 15 amino acids. The study, taken as a whole, reports: Only a handful of AZD1222 recipients were seropositive at baseline. Clonal diversity was possibly underestimated, and white British individuals and females predominated among donors. Vaccine-associated CD4 TCRs spanned spike, dominant at 160-218 and 743-854.

TCRdb keeps only in-frame clones here, not all; method: immunoSEQ multiplex PCR. The table records 59,000 or so clones, about 81% of them present only once. On this clone: Antigen: not known.

The specimen comprised peripheral blood, sampled on day 0 of AZD1222 vaccination. This clonotype was obtained from an adult in good health. The J gene is TRBJ2-2, the V gene TRBV5-1, with TRBD2 as a possible D gene (6 bases). The CDR3 is CASSLEARGSGELFF. Written as DNA, the CDR3 is TGCGCCAGCAGCTTGGAGGCTCGGGGGTCCGGGGAGCTGTTTTTT.